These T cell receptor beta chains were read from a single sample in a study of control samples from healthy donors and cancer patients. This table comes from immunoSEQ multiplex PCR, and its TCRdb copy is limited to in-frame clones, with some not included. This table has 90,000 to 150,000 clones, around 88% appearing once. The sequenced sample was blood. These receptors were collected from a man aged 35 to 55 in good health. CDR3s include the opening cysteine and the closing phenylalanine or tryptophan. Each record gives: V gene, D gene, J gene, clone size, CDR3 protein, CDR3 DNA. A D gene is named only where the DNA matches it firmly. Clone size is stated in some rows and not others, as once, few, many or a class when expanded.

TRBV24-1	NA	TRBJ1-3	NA	CATSDPTGTGNTIYF	TGTGCCACCAGTGACCCGACAGGTACTGGAAACACCATATATTTT
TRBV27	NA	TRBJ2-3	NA	CASSPRGRGTDTQYF	TGTGCCAGCAGCCCGCGGGGGCGTGGGACAGATACGCAGTATTTT
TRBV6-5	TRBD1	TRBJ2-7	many	CASTTGTGGYEQYF	TGTGCCAGCACAACCGGGACAGGGGGTTACGAGCAGTACTTC
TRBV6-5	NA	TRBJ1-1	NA	CASSYSGGKTFF	TGTGCCAGCAGTTACTCGGGGGGGAAGACTTTCTTT
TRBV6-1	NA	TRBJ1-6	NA	CASSEAEGPNSPLHF	TGTGCCAGCAGTGAAGCGGAGGGTCCCAATTCACCCCTCCACTTT
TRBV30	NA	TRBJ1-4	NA	CAWRRQGSTNEKLFF	TGTGCCTGGAGGAGGCAGGGGAGTACTAATGAAAAACTGTTTTTT
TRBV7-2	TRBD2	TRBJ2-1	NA	CASSLGSGTINEQFF	TGTGCCAGCAGCTTAGGAAGCGGGACTATCAATGAGCAGTTCTTC
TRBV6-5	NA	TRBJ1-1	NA	CASSYSEDREAFF	TGTGCCAGCAGTTACTCGGAGGATAGGGAAGCTTTCTTT
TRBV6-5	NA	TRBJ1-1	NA	CASSYGAPTEAFF	TGTGCCAGCAGTTACGGGGCTCCCACTGAAGCTTTCTTT
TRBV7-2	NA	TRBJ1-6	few	CASSLGALYNSPLHF	TGTGCCAGCAGCTTAGGGGCGCTTTATAATTCACCCCTCCACTTT
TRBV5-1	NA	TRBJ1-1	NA	CASSFMANTEAFF	TGCGCCAGCAGCTTTATGGCGAACACTGAAGCTTTCTTT
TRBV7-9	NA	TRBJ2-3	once	CASSSLERYTDTQYF	TGTGCCAGCAGCTCGCTAGAGAGATACACAGATACGCAGTATTTT
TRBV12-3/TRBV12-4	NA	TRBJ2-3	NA	CASSPVSDTQYF	TGTGCCAGCAGTCCCGTCTCCGATACGCAGTATTTT
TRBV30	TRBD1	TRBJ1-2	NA	CAWRGGQILYGYTF	TGTGCCTGGAGGGGGGGACAGATCCTCTATGGCTACACCTTC
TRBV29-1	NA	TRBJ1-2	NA	CSVGPMAMRYTF	TGCAGCGTCGGACCGATGGCTATGCGCTACACCTTC
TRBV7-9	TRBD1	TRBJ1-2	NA	CASSTGVIDDGYTF	TGTGCCAGCAGCACAGGGGTTATCGATGATGGCTACACCTTC
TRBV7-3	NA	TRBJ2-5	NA	CASSLTPDQETQYF	TGTGCCAGCAGCTTAACACCCGACCAAGAGACCCAGTACTTC
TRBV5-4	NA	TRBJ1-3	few	CASSLEGFGNTIYF	TGTGCCAGCAGCTTAGAGGGCTTTGGAAACACCATATATTTT
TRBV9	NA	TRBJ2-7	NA	CASSVSGGNTYEQYF	TGTGCCAGCAGCGTAAGTGGCGGGAATACCTACGAGCAGTACTTC
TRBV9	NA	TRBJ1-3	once	CASSVTPQGNTIYF	TGTGCCAGCAGCGTAACCCCTCAGGGAAACACCATATATTTT
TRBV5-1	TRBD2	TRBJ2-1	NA	CASRGSVQLAGFNEQFF	TGCGCCAGCAGAGGGAGTGTACAACTAGCGGGGTTCAATGAGCAGTTCTTC
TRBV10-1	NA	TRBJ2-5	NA	CASSESVETQYF	TGCGCCAGCAGTGAGTCCGTAGAGACCCAGTACTTC
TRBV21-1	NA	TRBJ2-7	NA	CASSKAFGGPGEQYF	TGTGCCAGCAGCAAAGCATTCGGGGGGCCAGGGGAGCAGTACTTC
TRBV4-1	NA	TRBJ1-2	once	CASSQDWTGTNRGYTF	TGCGCCAGCAGCCAAGATTGGACGGGCACTAACCGGGGCTACACCTTC
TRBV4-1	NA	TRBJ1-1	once	CASSHTNTEAFF	TGCGCCAGCAGCCACACGAACACTGAAGCTTTCTTT
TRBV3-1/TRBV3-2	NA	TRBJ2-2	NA	CASTPSSAGELFF	TGTGCCAGCACCCCTTCAAGCGCCGGGGAGCTGTTTTTT
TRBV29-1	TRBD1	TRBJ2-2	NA	CSVEDVQGASGELFF	TGCAGCGTTGAAGACGTCCAGGGGGCGTCCGGGGAGCTGTTTTTT
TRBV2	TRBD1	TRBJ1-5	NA	CASSEAWQGAQPQHF	TGTGCCAGCAGTGAAGCGTGGCAGGGGGCTCAGCCCCAGCATTTT
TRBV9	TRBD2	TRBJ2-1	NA	CASTSSGSSYNEQFF	TGTGCCAGCACCAGTAGCGGGAGCTCCTACAATGAGCAGTTCTTC
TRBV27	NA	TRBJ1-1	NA	CASSFTHDTEAFF	TGTGCCAGCAGTTTTACACACGACACTGAAGCTTTCTTT
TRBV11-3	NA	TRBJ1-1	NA	CASSFGDLNTEAFF	TGTGCCAGCAGCTTTGGAGATCTGAACACTGAAGCTTTCTTT
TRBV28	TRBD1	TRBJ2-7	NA	CASRPTGVPYEQYF	TGTGCCAGCAGGCCAACAGGGGTCCCCTACGAGCAGTACTTC
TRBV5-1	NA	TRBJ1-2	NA	CASTSADGYGYTF	TGCGCCAGCACCTCAGCGGACGGCTATGGCTACACCTTC
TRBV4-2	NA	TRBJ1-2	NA	CASSQDSDRYGYTF	TGTGCCAGCAGCCAGGACAGCGACCGCTATGGCTACACCTTC
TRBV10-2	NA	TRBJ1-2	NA	CASSEPGTLYGYTF	TGCGCCAGCAGTGAGCCCGGGACTCTCTATGGCTACACCTTC
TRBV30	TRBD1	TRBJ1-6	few	CAWSVQGAMNSPLHF	TGTGCCTGGAGTGTACAGGGGGCAATGAATTCACCCCTCCACTTT
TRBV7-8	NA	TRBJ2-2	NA	CASSLTYSRTNTGELFF	TGTGCCAGCAGTTTAACCTACTCGCGGACGAACACCGGGGAGCTGTTTTTT
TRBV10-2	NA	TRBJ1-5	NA	CASSERLRGRGYSNQPQHF	TGCGCCAGCAGTGAGCGTCTGCGGGGTCGTGGGTATAGCAATCAGCCCCAGCATTTT
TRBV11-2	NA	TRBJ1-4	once	CASSRTTGATNEKLFF	TGTGCCAGCAGCCGTACGACAGGCGCAACTAATGAAAAACTGTTTTTT
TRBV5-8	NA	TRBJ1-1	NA	CASSGGKVMNTEAFF	TGTGCCAGCAGCGGCGGAAAAGTGATGAACACTGAAGCTTTCTTT
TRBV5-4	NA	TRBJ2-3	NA	CASSLAAITDTQYF	TGTGCCAGCAGCTTGGCCGCCATCACAGATACGCAGTATTTT
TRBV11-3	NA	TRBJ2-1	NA	CASSLGGGTRNEQFF	TGTGCCAGCAGCTTAGGAGGGGGAACTCGGAATGAGCAGTTCTTC
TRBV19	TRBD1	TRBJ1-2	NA	CASSILGTVNYGYTF	TGTGCCAGTAGTATACTAGGGACAGTAAACTATGGCTACACCTTC
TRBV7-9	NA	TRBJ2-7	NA	CASTETGYEQYF	TGTGCCAGCACCGAGACAGGCTACGAGCAGTACTTC
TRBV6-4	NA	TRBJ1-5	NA	CASSADSAGNQPQHF	TGTGCCAGCAGTGCCGACAGCGCGGGGAACCAGCCCCAGCATTTT
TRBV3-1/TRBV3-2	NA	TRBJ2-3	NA	CASSKRTDTQYF	TGTGCCAGCAGCAAGCGCACAGATACGCAGTATTTT
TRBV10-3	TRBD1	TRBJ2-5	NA	CAISGTGGAETQYF	TGTGCCATCAGTGGGACAGGGGGCGCGGAGACCCAGTACTTC
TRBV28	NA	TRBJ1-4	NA	CASSSNSASNEKLFF	TGTGCCAGCAGTTCCAACAGCGCATCTAATGAAAAACTGTTTTTT
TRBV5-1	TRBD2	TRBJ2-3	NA	CASSLGELAGSYTQYF	TGCGCCAGCAGCTTGGGCGAACTAGCGGGGTCATATACGCAGTATTTT
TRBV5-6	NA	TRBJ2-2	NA	CASSYERITGELFF	TGTGCCAGCAGCTACGAGCGCATCACCGGGGAGCTGTTTTTT
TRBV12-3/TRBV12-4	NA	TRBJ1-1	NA	CASSLITEAFF	TGTGCCAGCAGTCTAATTACTGAAGCTTTCTTT
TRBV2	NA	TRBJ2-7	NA	CASSEIYEQYF	TGTGCCAGCAGTGAAATCTACGAGCAGTACTTC
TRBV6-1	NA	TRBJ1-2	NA	CVSSETATNNYGYTF	TGTGTCAGCAGTGAAACAGCCACGAATAACTATGGCTACACCTTC
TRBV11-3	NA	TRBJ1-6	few	CASSLGGVSSPLHF	TGTGCCAGCAGCCTGGGGGGAGTAAGTTCACCCCTCCACTTT
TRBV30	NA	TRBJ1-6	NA	CAWTRGRAVGSPLHF	TGTGCCTGGACCCGAGGCAGGGCGGTTGGCTCACCCCTCCACTTT
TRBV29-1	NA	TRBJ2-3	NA	CSVGWRGADTQYF	TGCAGCGTTGGGTGGAGGGGCGCAGATACGCAGTATTTT
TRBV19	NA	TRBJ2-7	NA	CASSIGYGSYEQYF	TGTGCCAGTAGTATAGGGTATGGGAGCTACGAGCAGTACTTC
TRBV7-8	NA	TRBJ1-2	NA	CASSHSDYGYTF	TGTGCCAGCAGCCACAGCGACTATGGCTACACCTTC
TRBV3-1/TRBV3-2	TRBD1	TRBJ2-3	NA	CASSQEGGASNTQYF	TGTGCCAGCAGCCAAGAAGGGGGCGCTTCAAATACGCAGTATTTT
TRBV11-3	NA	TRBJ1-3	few	CASSGGGGNGNTIYF	TGTGCCAGCAGTGGTGGAGGGGGAAATGGAAACACCATATATTTT